The sequence of this T cell receptor (beta chain) was determined in a study of T cell responses to AZD1222 COVID-19 vaccine. The CDR3 is 13 amino acids. Germline values: CDR1 MDHEN, CDR2 SYDVKM. With 0 bases clipped from V and 14 bases from J, the junction kept 3 bases outside the gene matches. On this clone itself: As yet, its antigen is unknown.

Study-wide findings and caveats: Donor demographics were predominantly white British with a female majority; clonal diversity may be underestimated. The span of vaccine-associated CD4 TCRs extended across spike, with dominance at 160-218 and 743-854. Unmutated variant regions are reportedly targeted by nearly half of spike-specific TCRs.

TCRdb keeps only in-frame clones here, not all; method: immunoSEQ multiplex PCR. This repertoire shows around 64,000 clones, around 82% found once; its top ten account for about 6.3%. The sequencing used peripheral blood, collected 28 days after the second AZD1222 dose. This TCR was sampled from an adult who received the AZD1222 COVID-19 vaccine. The chain links TRBV28 to TRBJ2-4, with 11 bases identical to TRBD1. CDR3 amino acids: CASSLWDRGREYF. The CDR3, as DNA: TGTGCCAGCAGTTTATGGGACAGGGGGCGAGAGTACTTC. Using reference TRBV28 and TRBJ2-4 for the parts outside the CDR3, the full variable domain is DVKVTQSSRYLVKRTGEKVFLECVQDMDHENMFWYRQDPGLGLRLIYFSYDVKMKEKGDIPEGYSVSREKKERFSLILESASTNQTSMYLCASSLWDRGREYFGAGTRLSVL.